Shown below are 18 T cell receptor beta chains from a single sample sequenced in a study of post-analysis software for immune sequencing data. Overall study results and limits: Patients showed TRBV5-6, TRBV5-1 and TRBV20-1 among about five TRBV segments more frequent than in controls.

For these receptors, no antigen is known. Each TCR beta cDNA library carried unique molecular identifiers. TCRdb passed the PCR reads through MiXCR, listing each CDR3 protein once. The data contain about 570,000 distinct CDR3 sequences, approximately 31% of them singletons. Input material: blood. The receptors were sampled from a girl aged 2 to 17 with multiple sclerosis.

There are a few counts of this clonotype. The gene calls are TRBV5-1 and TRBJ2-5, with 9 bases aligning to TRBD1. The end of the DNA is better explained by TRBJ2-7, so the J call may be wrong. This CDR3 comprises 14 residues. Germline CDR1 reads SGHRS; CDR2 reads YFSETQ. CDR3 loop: CASSLSTGGHEQYF. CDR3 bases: TGCGCCAGCAGCTTGAGCACAGGGGGCCACGAGCAGTACTTC.

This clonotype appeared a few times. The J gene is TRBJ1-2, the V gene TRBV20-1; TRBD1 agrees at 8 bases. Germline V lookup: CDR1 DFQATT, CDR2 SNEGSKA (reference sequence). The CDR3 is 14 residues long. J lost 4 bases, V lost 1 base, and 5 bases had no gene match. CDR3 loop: CSARAGRGLYGYTF. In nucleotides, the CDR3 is TGCAGTGCTAGAGCGGGCAGGGGGCTCTATGGCTACACCTTC.

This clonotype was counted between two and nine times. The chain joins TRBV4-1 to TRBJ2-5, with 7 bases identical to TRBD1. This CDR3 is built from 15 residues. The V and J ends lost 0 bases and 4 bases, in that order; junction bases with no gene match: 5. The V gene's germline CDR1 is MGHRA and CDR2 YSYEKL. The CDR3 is CASSQEGGAGETQYF. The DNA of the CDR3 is TGCGCCAGCAGCCAAGAAGGGGGCGCGGGAGAGACCCAGTACTTC.

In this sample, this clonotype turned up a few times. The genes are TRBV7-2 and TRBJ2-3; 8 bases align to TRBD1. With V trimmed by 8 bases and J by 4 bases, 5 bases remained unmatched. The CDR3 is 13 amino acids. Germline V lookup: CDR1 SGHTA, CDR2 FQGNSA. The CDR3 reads CASGDRSSDTQYF. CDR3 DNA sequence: TGTGCCAGCGGGGACAGGTCCTCAGATACGCAGTATTTT.

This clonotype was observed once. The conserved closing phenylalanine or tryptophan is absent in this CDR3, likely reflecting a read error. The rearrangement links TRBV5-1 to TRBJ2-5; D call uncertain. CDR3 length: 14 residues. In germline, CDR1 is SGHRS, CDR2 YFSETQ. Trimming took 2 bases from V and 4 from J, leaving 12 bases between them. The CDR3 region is CASSFGRSRETQYV. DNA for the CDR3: TGCGCCAGCAGCTTTGGTAGATCGCGAGAGACCCAGTACGTC.

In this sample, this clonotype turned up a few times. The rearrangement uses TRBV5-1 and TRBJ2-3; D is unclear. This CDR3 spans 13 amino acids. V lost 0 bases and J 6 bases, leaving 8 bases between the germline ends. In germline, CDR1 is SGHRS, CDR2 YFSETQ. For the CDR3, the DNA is TGCGCCAGCAGCTTGGATTCCGAGGATACGCAGTATTTT. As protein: CASSLDSEDTQYF.

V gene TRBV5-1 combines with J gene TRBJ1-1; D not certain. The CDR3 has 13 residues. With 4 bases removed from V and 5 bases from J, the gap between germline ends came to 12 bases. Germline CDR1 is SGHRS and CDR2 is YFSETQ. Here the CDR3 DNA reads TGCGCCAGCAGCCTAATCGACGGAACTGAAGCTTTCTTT. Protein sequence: CASSLIDGTEAFF.

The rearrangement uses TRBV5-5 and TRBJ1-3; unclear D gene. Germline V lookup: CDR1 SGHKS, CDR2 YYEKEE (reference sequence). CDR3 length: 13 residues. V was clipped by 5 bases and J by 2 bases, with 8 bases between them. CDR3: CASRREAGNTIYF. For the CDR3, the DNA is TGTGCCAGCAGGAGGGAAGCTGGAAACACCATATATTTT.

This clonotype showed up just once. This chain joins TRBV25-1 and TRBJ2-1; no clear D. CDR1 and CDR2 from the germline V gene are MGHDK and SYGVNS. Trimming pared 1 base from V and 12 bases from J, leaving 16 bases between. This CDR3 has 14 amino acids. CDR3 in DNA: TGTGCCAGCAGTGAATCTCAGCAGGAGACTGGGCAGTTCTTC. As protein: CASSESQQETGQFF.

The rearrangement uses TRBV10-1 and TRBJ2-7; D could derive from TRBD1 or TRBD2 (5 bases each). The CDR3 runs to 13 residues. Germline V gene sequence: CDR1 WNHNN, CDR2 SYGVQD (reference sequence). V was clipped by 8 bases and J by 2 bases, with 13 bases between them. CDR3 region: CASGDGTAYEQYF. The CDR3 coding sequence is TGCGCCAGCGGAGACGGGACGGCCTACGAGCAGTACTTC.

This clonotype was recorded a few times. The CDR3 DNA reads as TGCAGTGCTAGAGGACGAGGGACTAGCGGCACAGATACGCAGTATTTT. This encodes CSARGRGTSGTDTQYF. The V call is TRBV20-1, the J call TRBJ2-3, with 10 nucleotides matching TRBD2. The CDR3 is 16 amino acids. Trimming cost V 1 base and J 1 base; bases outside gene matches: 5. Germline CDR1 is DFQATT and CDR2 is SNEGSKA (reference sequence).

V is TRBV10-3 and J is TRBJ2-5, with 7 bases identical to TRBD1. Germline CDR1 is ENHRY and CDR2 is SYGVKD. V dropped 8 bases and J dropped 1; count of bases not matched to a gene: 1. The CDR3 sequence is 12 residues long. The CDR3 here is CAIGTAQETQYF. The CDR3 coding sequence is TGTGCCATCGGGACAGCCCAAGAGACCCAGTACTTC.

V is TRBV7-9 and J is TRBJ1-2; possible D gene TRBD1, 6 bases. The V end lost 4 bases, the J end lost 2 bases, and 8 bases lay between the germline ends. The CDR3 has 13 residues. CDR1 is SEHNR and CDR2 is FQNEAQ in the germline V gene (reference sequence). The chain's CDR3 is CASSWTENYGYTF. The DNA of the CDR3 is TGTGCCAGCAGCTGGACAGAGAACTATGGCTACACCTTC.

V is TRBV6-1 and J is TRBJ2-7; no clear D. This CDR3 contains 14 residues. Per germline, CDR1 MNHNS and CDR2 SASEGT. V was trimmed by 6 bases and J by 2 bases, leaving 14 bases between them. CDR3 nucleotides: TGTGCCAGCAGCCGTGTGGACGGCACCTACGAGCAGTACTTC. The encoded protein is CASSRVDGTYEQYF.

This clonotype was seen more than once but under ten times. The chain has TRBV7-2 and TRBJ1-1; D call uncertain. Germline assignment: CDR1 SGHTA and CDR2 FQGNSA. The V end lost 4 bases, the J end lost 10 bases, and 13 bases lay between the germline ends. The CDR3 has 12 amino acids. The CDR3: CASSSDTATAFF. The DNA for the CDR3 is TGTGCCAGCAGCTCTGACACTGCGACAGCTTTCTTT.

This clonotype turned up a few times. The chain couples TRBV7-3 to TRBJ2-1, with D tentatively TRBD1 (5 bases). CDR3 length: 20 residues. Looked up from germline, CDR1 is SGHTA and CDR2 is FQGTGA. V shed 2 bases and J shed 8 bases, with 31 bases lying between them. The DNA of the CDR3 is TGTGCCAGCAGCTTATCAGGGTTAATATTGCGCCAAGGGGCCGGAGATGAGCAGTTCTTC. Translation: CASSLSGLILRQGAGDEQFF.

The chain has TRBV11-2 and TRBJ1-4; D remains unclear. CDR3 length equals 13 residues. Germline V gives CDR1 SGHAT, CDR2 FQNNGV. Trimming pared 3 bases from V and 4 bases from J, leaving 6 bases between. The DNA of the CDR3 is TGTGCCAGCAGCTTCGGGGTTAATGAAAAACTGTTTTTT. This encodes CASSFGVNEKLFF.

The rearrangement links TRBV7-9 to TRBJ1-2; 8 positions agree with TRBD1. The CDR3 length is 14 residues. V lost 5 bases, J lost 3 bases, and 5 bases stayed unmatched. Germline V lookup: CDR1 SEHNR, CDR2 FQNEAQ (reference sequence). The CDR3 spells CASSGPGQDYGYTF. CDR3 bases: TGTGCCAGCAGCGGTCCGGGACAGGACTATGGCTACACCTTC.